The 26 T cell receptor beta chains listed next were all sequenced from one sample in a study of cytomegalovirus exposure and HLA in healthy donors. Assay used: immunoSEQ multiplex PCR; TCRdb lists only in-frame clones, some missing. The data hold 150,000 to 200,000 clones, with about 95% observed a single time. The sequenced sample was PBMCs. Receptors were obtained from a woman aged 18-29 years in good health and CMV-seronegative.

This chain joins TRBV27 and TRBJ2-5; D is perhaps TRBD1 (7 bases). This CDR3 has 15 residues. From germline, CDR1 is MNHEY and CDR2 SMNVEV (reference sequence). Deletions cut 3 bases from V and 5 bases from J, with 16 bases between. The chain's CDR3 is CASSLVAGGSETQYF. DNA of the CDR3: TGTGCCAGCAGTTTGGTGGCAGGGGGGTCGGAGACCCAGTACTTC.

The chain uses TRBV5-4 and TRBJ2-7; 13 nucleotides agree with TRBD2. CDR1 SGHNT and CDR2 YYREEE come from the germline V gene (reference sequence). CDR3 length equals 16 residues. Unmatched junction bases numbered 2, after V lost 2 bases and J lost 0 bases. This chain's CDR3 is CASSFGLAGVSYEQYF. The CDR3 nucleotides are TGTGCCAGCAGCTTTGGACTAGCGGGGGTCTCCTACGAGCAGTACTTC.

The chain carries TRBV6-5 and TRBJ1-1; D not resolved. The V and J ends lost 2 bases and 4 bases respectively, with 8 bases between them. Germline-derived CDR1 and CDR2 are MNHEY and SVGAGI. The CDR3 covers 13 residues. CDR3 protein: CASSYGEATEAFF. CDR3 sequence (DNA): TGTGCCAGCAGTTACGGGGAGGCCACTGAAGCTTTCTTT.

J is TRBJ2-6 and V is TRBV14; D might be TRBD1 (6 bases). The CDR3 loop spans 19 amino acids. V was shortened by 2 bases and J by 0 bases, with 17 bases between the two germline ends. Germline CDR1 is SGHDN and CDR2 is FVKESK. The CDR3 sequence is CASSQIQGFPLSGANVLTF. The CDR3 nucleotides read TGTGCCAGCAGCCAAATACAGGGTTTCCCTCTCTCTGGGGCCAACGTCCTGACTTTC.

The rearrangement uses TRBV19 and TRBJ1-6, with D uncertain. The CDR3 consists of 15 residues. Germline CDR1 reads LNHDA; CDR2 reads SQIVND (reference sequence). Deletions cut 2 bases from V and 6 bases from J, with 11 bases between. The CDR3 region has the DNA TGTGCCAGTAGTATATCTACCTCCCCTAATTCACCCCTCCACTTT. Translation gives CASSISTSPNSPLHF.

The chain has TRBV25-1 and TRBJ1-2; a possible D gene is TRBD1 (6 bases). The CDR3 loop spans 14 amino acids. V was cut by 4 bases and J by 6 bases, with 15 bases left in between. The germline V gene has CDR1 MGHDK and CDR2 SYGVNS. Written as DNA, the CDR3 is TGTGCCAGCAGTGCTGGGGGGGGCTCGGATGGCTACACCTTC. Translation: CASSAGGGSDGYTF.

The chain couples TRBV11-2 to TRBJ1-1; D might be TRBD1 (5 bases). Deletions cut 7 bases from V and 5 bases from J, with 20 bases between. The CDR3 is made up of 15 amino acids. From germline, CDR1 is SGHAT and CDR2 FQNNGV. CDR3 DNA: TGTGCCAGCACGCCTTGGCCCCCAGGGCTAACTGAAGCTTTCTTT. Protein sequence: CASTPWPPGLTEAFF. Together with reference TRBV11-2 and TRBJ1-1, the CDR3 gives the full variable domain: EAGVAQSPRYKIIEKRQSVAFWCNPISGHATLYWYQQILGQGPKLLIQFQNNGVVDDSQLPKDRFSAERLKGVDSTLKIQPAKLEDSAVYLCASTPWPPGLTEAFFGQGTRLTVV.

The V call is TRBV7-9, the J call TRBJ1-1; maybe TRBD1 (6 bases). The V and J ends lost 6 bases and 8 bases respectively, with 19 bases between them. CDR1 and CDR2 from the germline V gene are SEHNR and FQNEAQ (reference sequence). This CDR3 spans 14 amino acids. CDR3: CASSQGGTSPEAFF. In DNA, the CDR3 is TGTGCCAGCAGTCAAGGGGGAACGTCTCCCGAAGCTTTCTTT.

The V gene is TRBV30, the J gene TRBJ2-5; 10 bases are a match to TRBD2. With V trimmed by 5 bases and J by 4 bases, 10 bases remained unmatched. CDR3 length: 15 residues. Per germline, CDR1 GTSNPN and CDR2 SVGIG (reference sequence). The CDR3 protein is CAWAAGAGGRETQYF. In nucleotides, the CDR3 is TGTGCCTGGGCCGCCGGAGCGGGGGGGCGAGAGACCCAGTACTTC.

CDR3 bases: TGTGCCAGCAGCTTGGAAAGCGGGCAACCCCAAGAGACCCAGTACTTC. It encodes CASSLESGQPQETQYF. V is TRBV5-6 and J is TRBJ2-5, with D possibly TRBD2 on 6 matching bases. Trimming left V 0 bases short and J 1 base short, with 13 bases between. Per germline, CDR1 SGHDT and CDR2 YYEEEE. CDR3 length: 16 residues.

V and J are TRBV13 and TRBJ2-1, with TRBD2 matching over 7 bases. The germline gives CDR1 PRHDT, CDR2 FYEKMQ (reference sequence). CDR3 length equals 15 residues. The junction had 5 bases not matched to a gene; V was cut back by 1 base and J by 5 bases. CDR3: CASSLAGGPNNEQFF. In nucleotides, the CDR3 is TGTGCCAGCAGCTTAGCGGGGGGACCCAACAATGAGCAGTTCTTC.

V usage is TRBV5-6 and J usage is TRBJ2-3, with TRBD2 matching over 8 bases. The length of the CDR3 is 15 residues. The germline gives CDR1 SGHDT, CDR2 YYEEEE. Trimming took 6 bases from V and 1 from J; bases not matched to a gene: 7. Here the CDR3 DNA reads TGTGCCAGCACCTCGGGGGGGAAAGGCACAGATACGCAGTATTTT. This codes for CASTSGGKGTDTQYF.

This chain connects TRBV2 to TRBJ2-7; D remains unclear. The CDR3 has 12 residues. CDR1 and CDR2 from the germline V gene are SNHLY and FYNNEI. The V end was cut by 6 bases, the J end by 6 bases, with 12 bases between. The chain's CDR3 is CASRISTGEQYF. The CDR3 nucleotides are TGTGCCAGCAGAATCTCGACTGGCGAGCAGTACTTC.

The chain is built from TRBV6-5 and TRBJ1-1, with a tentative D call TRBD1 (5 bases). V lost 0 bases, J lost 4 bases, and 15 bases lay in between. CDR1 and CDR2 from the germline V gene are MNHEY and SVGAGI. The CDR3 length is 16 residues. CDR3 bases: TGTGCCAGCAGTTACTCGAAGGTTGGGGGGATCACTGAAGCTTTCTTT. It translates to CASSYSKVGGITEAFF.

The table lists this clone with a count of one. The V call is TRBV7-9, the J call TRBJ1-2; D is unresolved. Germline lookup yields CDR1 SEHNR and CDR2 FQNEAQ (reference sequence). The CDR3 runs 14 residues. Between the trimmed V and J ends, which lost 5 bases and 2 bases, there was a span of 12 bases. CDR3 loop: CASSQIGENYGYTF. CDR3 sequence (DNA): TGTGCCAGCAGCCAAATCGGGGAAAACTATGGCTACACCTTC. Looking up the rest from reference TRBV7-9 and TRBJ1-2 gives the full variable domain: DTGVSQNPRHKITKRGQNVTFRCDPISEHNRLYWYRQTLGQGPEFLTYFQNEAQLEKSRLLSDRFSAERPKGSFSTLEIQRTEQGDSAMYLCASSQIGENYGYTFGSGTRLTVV.

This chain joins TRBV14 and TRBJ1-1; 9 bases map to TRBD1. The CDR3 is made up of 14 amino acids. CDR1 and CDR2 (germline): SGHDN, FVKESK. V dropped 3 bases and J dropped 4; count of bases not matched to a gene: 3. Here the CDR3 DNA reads TGTGCCAGCAGCCAGTGGACAGGGGTCACTGAAGCTTTCTTT. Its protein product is CASSQWTGVTEAFF.

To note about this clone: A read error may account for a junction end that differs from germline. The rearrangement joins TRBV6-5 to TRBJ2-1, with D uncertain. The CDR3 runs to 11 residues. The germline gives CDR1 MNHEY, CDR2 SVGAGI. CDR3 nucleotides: TGTGCCAGCAGTTCCTTCAATGAGCAGTTCTTC. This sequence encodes CASSSFNEQFF.

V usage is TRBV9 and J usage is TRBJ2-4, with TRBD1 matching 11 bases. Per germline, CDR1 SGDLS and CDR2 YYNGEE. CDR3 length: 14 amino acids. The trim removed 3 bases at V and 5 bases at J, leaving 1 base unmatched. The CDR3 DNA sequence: TGTGCCAGCAGCGGGGGACAGGGGGAAAACATTCAGTACTTC. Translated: CASSGGQGENIQYF.

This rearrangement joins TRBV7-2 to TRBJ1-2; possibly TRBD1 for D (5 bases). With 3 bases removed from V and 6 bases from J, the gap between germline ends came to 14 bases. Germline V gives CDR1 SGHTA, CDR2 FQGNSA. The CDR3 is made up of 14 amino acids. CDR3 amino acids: CASSFARVKNGYTF. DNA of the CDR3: TGTGCCAGCAGCTTTGCCAGGGTAAAGAATGGCTACACCTTC.

This chain's CDR3 is CTSSQVLAAQETQYF. The CDR3 nucleotides read TGCACCAGCAGCCAGGTACTAGCGGCCCAAGAGACCCAGTACTTC. The rearrangement links TRBV1 to TRBJ2-5; the D call of TRBD2 is as the table states it, not checked on the DNA. TRBV1 is a pseudogene locus. CDR3 length equals 15 residues.

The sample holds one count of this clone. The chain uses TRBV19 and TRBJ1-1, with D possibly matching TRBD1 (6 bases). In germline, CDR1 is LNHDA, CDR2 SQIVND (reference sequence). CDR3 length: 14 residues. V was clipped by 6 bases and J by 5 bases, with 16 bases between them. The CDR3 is CASSLRGGGTEAFF. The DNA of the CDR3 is TGTGCCAGTAGCCTGAGAGGGGGTGGGACTGAAGCTTTCTTT.

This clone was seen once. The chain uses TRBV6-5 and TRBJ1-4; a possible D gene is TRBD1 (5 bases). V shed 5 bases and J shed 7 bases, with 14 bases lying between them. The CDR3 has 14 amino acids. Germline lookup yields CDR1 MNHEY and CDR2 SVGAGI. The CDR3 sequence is CASSQGSPGEKLFF. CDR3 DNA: TGTGCCAGCAGTCAGGGTTCCCCGGGTGAAAAACTGTTTTTT.

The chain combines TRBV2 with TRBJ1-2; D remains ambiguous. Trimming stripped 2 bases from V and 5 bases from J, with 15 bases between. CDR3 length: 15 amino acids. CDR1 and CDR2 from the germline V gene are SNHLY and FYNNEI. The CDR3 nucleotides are TGTGCCAGCAGTGAAAGTGAGGATCTCCCGTATGGCTACACCTTC. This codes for CASSESEDLPYGYTF.

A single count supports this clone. Here the CDR3 DNA reads TGCGCCAGCAGCAGCGGAGTTTTCAGCACAGATACGCAGTATTTT. Translated: CASSSGVFSTDTQYF. This sequence joins TRBV5-1 and TRBJ2-3, with D perhaps matching TRBD2 (5 bases). This CDR3 region has 15 residues. The V and J ends lost 4 bases and 0 bases respectively, with 12 bases between them. Germline V CDR1 and CDR2: SGHRS, YFSETQ.

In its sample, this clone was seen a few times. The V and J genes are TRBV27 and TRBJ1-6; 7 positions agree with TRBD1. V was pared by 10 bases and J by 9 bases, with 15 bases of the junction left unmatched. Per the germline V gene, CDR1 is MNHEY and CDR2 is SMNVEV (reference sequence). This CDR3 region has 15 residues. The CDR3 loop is CATYVRQGSGSPLHF. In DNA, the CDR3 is TGTGCCACCTACGTCAGACAGGGTAGTGGTTCACCCCTCCACTTT.

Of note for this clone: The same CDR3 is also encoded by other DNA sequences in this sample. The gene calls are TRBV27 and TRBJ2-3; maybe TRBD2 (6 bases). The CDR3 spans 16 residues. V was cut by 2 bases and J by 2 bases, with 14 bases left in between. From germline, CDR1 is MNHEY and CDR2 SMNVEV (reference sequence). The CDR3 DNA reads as TGTGCCAGCAGTTTACGTTTAGCGGAGATCACAGATACGCAGTATTTT. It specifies CASSLRLAEITDTQYF.